This T cell receptor beta chain derives from a study of shared clonotypes between healthy human individuals. Deep was the level at which the assay was run. TCRdb's copy holds only in-frame clones and misses some; the assay was immunoSEQ multiplex PCR. The table includes around 640,000 clones, about 95% detected once. This CDR3 is 14 amino acids long. Trimming removed 6 bases at V and 4 bases at J, with 15 bases between. CDR1 is MDHEN and CDR2 is SYDVKM in the germline V gene. Study findings and constraints: Unshared clonotypes carried lower generation probabilities than those common to all four donors.

Naive CD8 cells lacked CD45RO and underwent positive selection for CCR7, leaving out terminally differentiated effector memory CD45RA+ cells. There were only Caucasian adults among the donors, and all lived in Nashville, Tennessee. In regard to this clone: Antigen specificity is unknown.

The gene calls are TRBV28 and TRBJ2-5, with no clear D. The sequence came from a woman aged 30 to 39 in good health. Source material: naive CD8+ T cells sorted from blood. The CDR3 coding sequence is TGTGCCAGCAGACAAGGCGACCCTTTAGAGACCCAGTACTTC. It specifies CASRQGDPLETQYF.